This T cell receptor (beta chain) was found in a study of cytomegalovirus exposure and HLA in healthy donors (dated by TCRdb to 2016 to 2017). Looking at the study overall: An earlier analysis of roughly 610 of the donors reported over 250 Gb of sequence data and 95 million to 140 million unique TCR beta sequences obtained from about 179 million T cells. An early release that covered fewer than 800 HLA-typed donors contained around 330 gigabases of sequencing data and around 85 million unique TCR sequences. Of the 398 genotyped donors, approximately 83% fell in the genetic ancestry cluster associated with self-reported Caucasian donors. The study aimed to test whether cataloging public T cell receptors could reveal signatures of past pathogen exposure. The study used immunosequencing to profile the T cell repertoires of approximately 640 subjects and linked those repertoires to cytomegalovirus serostatus. In addition to the first cohort of 666 subjects, a separate validation cohort of around 110 different subjects was used. High-throughput TCR immunosequencing, statistical association of individual TCRs with disease status, and machine learning were combined to predict cytomegalovirus infection status. A later analysis re-examined previously published TCR beta repertoires from hundreds of donors and added high-resolution HLA genotyping to investigate patterns of TCR occurrence. The later analysis used no new phenotypic data to find candidate immune exposures, relying instead on TCR beta sequences and their occurrence across donors. An earlier analysis of several hundred of the donors applied high-throughput TCR beta sequencing to assess whether each TCR beta V gene segment acted as functional or pseudogenic. Alongside the repertoire data, information on donor age, sex, ethnicity and CMV serostatus was compiled. A later genetic analysis used genome-wide SNP genotypes for about three fifths of the roughly 700 donors, treating that subset as a discovery cohort. All discovery cohort repertoires had been generated on a single sequencing platform. HLA typing included class I and class II loci at four-digit resolution. The number of donors typed differed by locus, with roughly 629-640 for A, B, C, DRB1 and DQB1, more than 500 for DQA1, approximately 580 for DPA1, and 400 to 490 for DPB1. Five DR-DQ haplotypes were handled as single units for association and clustering, since linkage in the cohort was strong. Among some 410 genotyped donors of the cohort, an average of roughly 230,000 unique TCR beta nucleotide sequences was sequenced per donor, of which about 18% were non-productive. Beyond this particular receptor, the publication reports: Three of the identified cytomegalovirus-associated TCR beta chains were confirmed in vitro to be specific for cytomegalovirus antigens. In a later genetic analysis, a missense DCLRE1C variant was associated with V-gene and J-gene trimming of TCR beta chains, and the association was replicated in an independent cohort. According to a later analysis, TCR association rates differed among HLA loci, with DRB1 alleles showing the most associated TCRs and HLA-C alleles showing the fewest. While some public TCRs were present in many individuals, most TCR sequences turned up only very rarely across donors. In both the original and validation cohorts, the classifier was reported to diagnose cytomegalovirus status with high specificity and sensitivity. In a later analysis, HLA-associated TCR beta chains were found to be more clonally expanded and to have lower generation probabilities than equally common non-associated chains. The study listed around 160 TCR beta chains as associated with cytomegalovirus. Sequencing depth was assumed to be roughly uniform across donors in the presence/absence analyses, though that assumption may not hold. In a later analysis, several top co-occurrence clusters were reported to appear linked to parvovirus B19, influenza, CMV and Epstein-Barr virus. An earlier analysis of around 500 of the donors showed that most TCR beta V segments appeared in productive rearrangements either about 87% or about 30% of the time, which broadly matched IMGT annotations. Immune exposure information for the cohort was limited to CMV serostatus. Only TCR beta chains were sequenced in this cohort, and the absence of alpha or paired-chain data limited detectable features. When HLA alleles, especially DR and DQ, strongly co-occurred, TCR associations were difficult to assign to individual alleles. At a false discovery rate of 0.05, a later analysis linked about 17,000 TCR beta sequences to specific HLA alleles. The earlier analysis of around 600 of the donors excluded some 15 rarely observed V segments, including chromosome 9 orphons, because counts were too low. A further reported finding was that TCR beta sequences accurately predicted the HLA-A and HLA-B alleles for most subjects in the first cohort. The authors suggested that the approach could potentially be extended to other disease states and immunological phenotypes. A later analysis found that most CMV-associated TCR beta chains appeared HLA-restricted, with HLA associations seemingly driven largely by CMV exposure. A cluster of highly shared sequence variants was judged likely to be a technical artifact of the sequencing pipeline. In a later genetic analysis, fewer N-insertions in productive TCRs were reported among donors in an Asian-associated ancestry cluster than the roughly 700-donor mean. Linkage disequilibrium might explain the correlated functional status among segregating V segments, but an unknown experimental factor could not be excluded. Some IMGT-functional V segments, including TRBV6-2 and TRBV6-3, could not be told apart with the 87-base-pair reads, so those segments were excluded. Because some donors lacked HLA typing at each locus, the association tests relied only on the typed subset.

Library construction relied on the immunoSEQ multiplex PCR assay. The multiplex PCR relied on a mix of 60 forward primers for TCR Vbeta segments and 13 reverse primers for TCR Jbeta segments. The CDR3 region of rearranged TCR beta genes was amplified from genomic DNA by a multiplex PCR assay. On the Illumina HiSeq System, the amplified TCR beta libraries were sequenced as 87-base-pair reads. In the paper's pipeline: In a later analysis, 77 million or so unique TCR beta chains were counted across the approximately 670 repertoires, and approximately 11 million of these chains were shared by at least two donors. Raw reads were error-corrected and collapsed into unique sequences with a nearest-neighbor algorithm that merged closely related sequences to remove PCR and sequencing errors. To assign V, D and J gene segments, CDR3 sequences were aligned to IMGT reference sequences. For a sequence to be retained, at least a six-nucleotide match to both a V gene segment and a J gene segment was required. Rearrangements were called productive when the CDR3 lacked stop codons and stayed in frame with V and J; all others were non-productive. Following IMGT convention, CDR3 was defined as the stretch from the second conserved V-encoded cysteine up to the conserved J-encoded phenylalanine. The earlier analysis of about 560 of the donors excluded any sequence lacking an unambiguous match to a single V gene segment. An earlier analysis of a few hundred of the donors classified V segments as functional when productive rearrangements were above 56.7% and as segregating when the standard deviation between donors was above 5%. A statistical classification framework was built for diagnosing cytomegalovirus status from the catalog of TCR beta chain sequences. A later analysis assigned V and J genes by comparing TCR nucleotide sequences with IMGT/GENE-DB human TR gene sequences. In a later analysis, CDR3 sequences and most-parsimonious VDJ recombination scenarios were assigned using the TCRdist pipeline. In a later analysis, each TCR beta chain was defined by its CDR3 amino acid sequence together with its V-gene family, and reads lacking a unique V-gene family were excluded. To address suspected cross-contamination and a sequencing artifact, a later analysis removed over 500 highly shared, low-generation-probability nucleotide sequences. A later analysis calculated a clonal expansion index for each public chain from normalized within-repertoire ranks of inferred template counts. In a later analysis, generation probabilities were computed with a VDJ recombination model fitted to out-of-frame rearrangements, and the resulting probabilities were checked against IGoR. A later analysis scored TCR-TCR, TCR-HLA and TCR-CMV co-occurrence with hypergeometric tests, applying a repertoire-size bias correction to TCR pairs. A later analysis estimated false discovery rates by permuting HLA or CMV assignments 20 times. In a later analysis, co-occurring TCRs were grouped using DBSCAN, with TCRdist sequence similarity added in when clustering inside HLA-allele-positive subsets. Co-occurrence clustering excluded repertoires with fewer than 30,000 or more than 120,000 public chains, plus five with anomalous nucleotide sharing. Imported from immuneACCESS, the table was reduced by TCRdb to in-frame sequences with V and J called. These copies leave out some clones; in studies compared against another copy, an unresolved V gene accounts for under half, and the cause of the remainder is not known. V and J calls and clone size follow that table, whereas D and trimming were derived from the DNA. The sample table holds 130,000 to 150,000 clones, of which 73% were seen once. The leading ten clones occupy around 1.4% of the sample.

On this clone: Its antigen is unknown. Base qualities are not at hand, and no much larger clone is one base apart.

In total, roughly 710 healthy bone marrow donors made up the cohort. At the time of sampling, every cohort member was nominally healthy, though immune exposures that went unrecorded were likely present. The donor tested CMV seronegative, placing the donor among the approximately 400 seronegative members of the cohort. Every donor gave a peripheral blood sample, and the peripheral blood mononuclear cells from that sample were used for TCR beta sequencing. Genomic DNA was extracted from the blood cell samples with the Qiagen DNeasy Blood Extraction Kit. Counted from cysteine to phenylalanine, this CDR3 has 18 amino acids. Left in the record is the CDR3 DNA by itself, 54 bases read in frame from the first base. V and J are truncated by 3 bases and 1 base respectively, leaving an intervening sequence of 21 bases. According to the germline V gene (reference sequence), CDR1 reads LNHNV and CDR2 reads YYDKDF.

The rearrangement combines TRBV15 with TRBJ1-2; the D gene is perhaps TRBD1, from 6 matching bases. The source is a woman aged 40 to 55 in good health and CMV-seronegative. Sequencing was carried out using PBMCs. The base sequence is TGTGCCACCAGCAGGGATCTGACAGGCCTCAGGATTAACTATGGCTACACCTTC. Translated, this gives CATSRDLTGLRINYGYTF.